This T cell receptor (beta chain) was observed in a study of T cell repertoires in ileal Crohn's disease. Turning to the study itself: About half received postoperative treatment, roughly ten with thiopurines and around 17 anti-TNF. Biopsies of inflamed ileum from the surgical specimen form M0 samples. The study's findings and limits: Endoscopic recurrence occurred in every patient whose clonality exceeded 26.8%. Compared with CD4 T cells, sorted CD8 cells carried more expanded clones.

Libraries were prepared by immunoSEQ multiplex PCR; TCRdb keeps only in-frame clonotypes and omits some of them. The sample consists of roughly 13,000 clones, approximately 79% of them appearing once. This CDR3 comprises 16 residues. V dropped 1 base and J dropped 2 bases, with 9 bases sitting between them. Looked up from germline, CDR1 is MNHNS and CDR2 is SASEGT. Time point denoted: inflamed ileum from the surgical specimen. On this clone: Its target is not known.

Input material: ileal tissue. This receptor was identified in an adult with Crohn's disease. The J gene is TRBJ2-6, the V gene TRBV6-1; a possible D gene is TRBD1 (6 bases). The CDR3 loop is CASSEGAGAGANVLTF. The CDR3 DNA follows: TGTGCCAGCAGTGAAGGTGCAGGGGCTGGGGCCAACGTCCTGACTTTC.